Presented here are 25 T cell receptor beta chains from one specimen sequenced in a study of control samples from healthy donors and cancer patients. The data were produced by immunoSEQ multiplex PCR, yet TCRdb's version contains in-frame clones alone and is incomplete. The sample contains roughly 76,000 clones, just under 95% of which appear only once. Input material: blood. The receptors originated from a young woman in good health.

The rearrangement links TRBV7-9 to TRBJ1-2, with no clear D. The germline V gene has CDR1 SEHNR and CDR2 FQNEAQ (reference sequence). V was pared by 2 bases and J by 2 bases, with 15 bases between. The CDR3 has 16 residues. The CDR3 DNA follows: TGTGCCAGCAGCTTAACGGGCGGGAGGGAAAACTATGGCTACACCTTC. The encoded protein is CASSLTGGRENYGYTF.

The CDR3 DNA reads TGTGCCAGCAAACATACAGGGCAGTATAGCAATCAGCCCCAGCATTTT. It specifies CASKHTGQYSNQPQHF. This rearrangement joins TRBV27 to TRBJ1-5, with a tentative D call TRBD1 (6 bases). V dropped 7 bases and J dropped 0 bases, with 16 bases sitting between them. The CDR3 runs 16 residues. Per the germline V gene, CDR1 is MNHEY and CDR2 is SMNVEV (reference sequence).

V is TRBV7-6 and J is TRBJ2-5, with D tentatively TRBD1 (5 bases). CDR1 and CDR2 (germline): SGHVS, FNYEAQ. The CDR3 extends over 15 amino acids. With 0 bases removed from V and 3 bases from J, the gap between germline ends came to 11 bases. DNA for the CDR3: TGTGCCAGCAGCTTAGCGCTCGTCAGGGAAGAGACCCAGTACTTC. Its protein product is CASSLALVREETQYF.

J is TRBJ1-2 and V is TRBV27, with D possibly matching TRBD1 (5 bases). CDR1 is MNHEY and CDR2 is SMNVEV in the germline V gene (reference sequence). With 5 bases removed from V and 1 base from J, the gap between germline ends came to 14 bases. CDR3 length equals 15 residues. The CDR3 spells CASSDSWGSNYGYTF. The CDR3 DNA reads as TGTGCCAGCAGTGATTCTTGGGGCAGTAACTATGGCTACACCTTC.

The rearrangement uses TRBV28 and TRBJ2-1; 9 bases are shared with TRBD2. J gave up 2 bases and V 7 bases, and 3 bases lay outside the gene matches. The CDR3 spans 14 residues. Germline CDR1 and CDR2: MDHEN and SYDVKM. The CDR3 region is CASKRLAAYNEQFF. The CDR3 nucleotides read TGTGCCAGCAAAAGACTAGCGGCCTACAATGAGCAGTTCTTC. Complete variable domain (other parts from reference TRBV28 and TRBJ2-1): DVKVTQSSRYLVKRTGEKVFLECVQDMDHENMFWYRQDPGLGLRLIYFSYDVKMKEKGDIPEGYSVSREKKERFSLILESASTNQTSMYLCASKRLAAYNEQFFGPGTRLTVL.

The chain uses TRBV9 and TRBJ2-1; TRBD2 matches 9 bases. CDR3 length equals 15 residues. Germline CDR1 SGDLS, CDR2 YYNGEE. With V trimmed by 3 bases and J by 8 bases, 9 bases remained unmatched. CDR3 in DNA: TGTGCCAGCAGCGCAACCGGGACTAGCTTCGATGAGCAGTTCTTC. Translated, it gives CASSATGTSFDEQFF.

V gene TRBV7-9 combines with J gene TRBJ1-5; possibly TRBD1 for D (5 bases). The V gene lost 5 bases and the J gene lost 4 bases, with 12 bases spanning the gap. This CDR3 has 14 amino acids. CDR1 and CDR2 (germline): SEHNR, FQNEAQ (reference sequence). CDR3 region: CASSPLGGNQPQHF. The CDR3 DNA follows: TGTGCCAGCAGCCCCCTGGGGGGAAATCAGCCCCAGCATTTT.

The J gene is TRBJ2-5, the V gene TRBV4-2; TRBD2 agrees at 10 bases. The CDR3 contains 16 residues. V was pared by 0 bases and J by 5 bases, with 6 bases of the junction left unmatched. Looked up from germline, CDR1 is LGHNA and CDR2 is YNFKEQ. Written as DNA, the CDR3 is TGTGCCAGCAGCCAAGATAAGCGGGGGGGCCATGAGACCCAGTACTTC. Encoded protein: CASSQDKRGGHETQYF.

This chain joins TRBV6-2 or TRBV6-3 and TRBJ1-1; D remains unclear. Per the germline V gene, CDR1 is MNHEY and CDR2 is SVGEGT. Trimming cost V 5 bases and J 5 bases, with 12 bases left between them. This CDR3 is 13 amino acids long. The DNA of the CDR3 is TGTGCCAGCAGTCCGGACGGCAATACTGAAGCTTTCTTT. It encodes CASSPDGNTEAFF.

The chain links TRBV28 to TRBJ1-3, with unresolved D. CDR3 length: 12 residues. Germline V lookup: CDR1 MDHEN, CDR2 SYDVKM. V dropped 10 bases and J dropped 6 bases, with 13 bases sitting between them. Written as DNA, the CDR3 is TGTGCCACCCGGGAAGACGAAAACACCATATATTTT. This codes for CATREDENTIYF.

This chain joins TRBV7-2 and TRBJ2-1, with D unclear. The germline CDR1 and CDR2 sequences are SGHTA and FQGNSA. CDR3 length: 12 amino acids. Trimming removed 1 base at V and 9 bases at J, with 7 bases between. This chain's CDR3 is CASSLGFGEQFF. The CDR3 DNA sequence: TGTGCCAGCAGCTTAGGGTTTGGTGAGCAGTTCTTC.

This clone has only a few counts. The chain carries TRBV4-1 and TRBJ2-7; 7 bases match TRBD1. V shed 4 bases and J 1 base; nucleotides not matched to a gene: 10. Germline CDR1 reads MGHRA; CDR2 reads YSYEKL. The CDR3 consists of 16 residues. The CDR3 DNA reads TGCGCCAGCAGCCCCCAGAACAGGGGTGCTTCCTACGAGCAGTACTTC. It is translated as CASSPQNRGASYEQYF.

The rearrangement joins TRBV4-1 to TRBJ2-7; D not certain. With 4 bases removed from V and 1 base from J, the gap between germline ends came to 8 bases. The CDR3 is 13 residues long. Germline V lookup: CDR1 MGHRA, CDR2 YSYEKL. CDR3 nucleotide sequence: TGCGCCAGCAGCCCCGGTTTTTCCTACGAGCAGTACTTC. Its protein is CASSPGFSYEQYF.

This sequence joins TRBV9 and TRBJ2-1, with a tentative D call TRBD1 (6 bases). The germline gives CDR1 SGDLS, CDR2 YYNGEE. The CDR3 is 14 residues long. The V and J ends lost 5 bases and 2 bases respectively, with 11 bases between them. CDR3 residues: CASSGGAPYNEQFF. The CDR3, as DNA: TGTGCCAGCAGTGGGGGCGCCCCCTACAATGAGCAGTTCTTC.

This rearrangement joins TRBV5-1 to TRBJ2-3; no clear D gene. The CDR3 has 12 amino acids. CDR1 is SGHRS, CDR2 YFSETQ, per germline. V lost 4 bases, J lost 2 bases, and 5 bases lay in between. The CDR3 is CASSLPTDTQYF. In nucleotides, the CDR3 is TGCGCCAGCAGCCTCCCCACAGATACGCAGTATTTT.

This chain uses TRBV15 with TRBJ2-7; TRBD2 agrees at 8 bases. J gave up 5 bases and V 5 bases, and 8 bases lay outside the gene matches. The CDR3 covers 14 residues. Germline CDR1 and CDR2: LNHNV and YYDKDF (reference sequence). CDR3 sequence (DNA): TGTGCCACCAGCGGCGGGGGGAGAAGCGACGAGCAGTACTTC. Its translation: CATSGGGRSDEQYF.

The rearrangement links TRBV7-3 to TRBJ1-1; 7 nucleotides line up with TRBD1. The CDR3 sequence is 14 residues long. Unmatched junction bases numbered 5, after V lost 6 bases and J lost 1 base. Germline CDR1 and CDR2: SGHTA and FQGTGA. CDR3 DNA sequence: TGTGCCAGCAGTCTGGGACAGAAGAACACTGAAGCTTTCTTT. Residues: CASSLGQKNTEAFF.

This rearrangement joins TRBV10-3 to TRBJ2-2; a possible D gene is TRBD1 (5 bases). The CDR3 length is 12 residues. V gave up 7 bases and J gave up 6 bases, with 9 bases separating them. Germline CDR1 and CDR2: ENHRY and SYGVKD. The DNA for the CDR3 is TGTGCCATCAAAGACAGTGCCGGGGAGCTGTTTTTT. It yields the protein CAIKDSAGELFF.

This clone was detected only once. The chain couples TRBV10-1 to TRBJ1-2; tentatively, D is TRBD1 (5 bases). This CDR3 region has 13 residues. The germline gives CDR1 WNHNN, CDR2 SYGVQD (reference sequence). Deletions cut 0 bases from V and 7 bases from J, with 9 bases between. CDR3 sequence (DNA): TGCGCCAGCAGTGAGTCAGGGGAAGGTGGCTACACCTTC. Translating it yields CASSESGEGGYTF.

The gene calls are TRBV29-1 and TRBJ1-2; TRBD1 matches 9 bases. Germline V CDR1 and CDR2: SQVTM, ANQGSEA. V dropped 5 bases and J dropped 6; count of bases not matched to a gene: 10. The CDR3 has 14 amino acids. In nucleotides, the CDR3 is TGCAGCGTTCGTCAGGGACAGGGAAGGGATGGCTACACCTTC. It codes for CSVRQGQGRDGYTF.

The chain links TRBV4-2 to TRBJ1-5; D gene uncertain. The CDR3 covers 15 residues. CDR1 and CDR2 (germline): LGHNA, YNFKEQ. The V and J ends lost 0 bases and 4 bases respectively, with 10 bases between them. The CDR3 reads CASSQDPAENQPQHF. The CDR3 nucleotides read TGTGCCAGCAGCCAAGATCCCGCTGAGAATCAGCCCCAGCATTTT.

This rearrangement joins TRBV19 to TRBJ1-1; D is uncertain. The germline V gene has CDR1 LNHDA and CDR2 SQIVND (reference sequence). Trimming shortened V by 5 bases and J by 1 base, and 11 bases separated the two germline ends. The CDR3 runs 14 residues. CDR3 bases: TGTGCCAGTAGTCCCGGCCGGGGGAACACTGAAGCTTTCTTT. Its protein product is CASSPGRGNTEAFF.

This rearrangement joins TRBV7-9 to TRBJ2-1; the match to TRBD1 covers 7 bases. Germline CDR1 SEHNR, CDR2 FQNEAQ (reference sequence). J was trimmed by 4 bases and V by 4 bases; bases with no gene match: 4. The CDR3 loop spans 14 amino acids. CDR3 nucleotide sequence: TGTGCCAGCAGCTACGGACAGGATTACAATGAGCAGTTCTTC. It codes for CASSYGQDYNEQFF.

This sequence joins TRBV11-2 and TRBJ1-2; D uncertain. V lost 1 base to trimming and J lost 5 bases, with 8 bases between them. The CDR3 has 13 residues. The germline V gene encodes CDR1 SGHAT and CDR2 FQNNGV. Here the CDR3 reads CASSLVSAYGYTF. In DNA, the CDR3 is TGTGCCAGCAGCTTAGTCTCGGCTTATGGCTACACCTTC.

The chain employs TRBV11-3 and TRBJ2-2; no firm D call. The CDR3 covers 13 residues. Germline-derived CDR1 and CDR2 are SGHNT and YENEEA. V lost 5 bases and J 7 bases, leaving 11 bases between the germline ends. CDR3: CASSPRPGGELFF. The CDR3 DNA follows: TGTGCCAGCAGCCCACGACCTGGCGGGGAGCTGTTTTTT.